This T cell receptor beta chain stems from a study of CD8+CD57+ T cells in acquired aplastic anemia. The overall study: Mean read depth for CD4+ cells from healthy donors was roughly 10 million.

The use of genomic DNA as template underpinned the TCR beta VDJ and CDR3 profiling. TCRdb re-called the reads through MiXCR, storing one row per CDR3 protein. The sample holds about 420,000 distinct CDR3 sequences, around 68% seen once. In regard to this clonotype: Its specificity is unknown.

The CDR3 covers 14 residues. CDR1 and CDR2 (germline): SGHKS, YYEKEE (reference sequence). Trimming cost V 0 bases and J 6 bases, with 12 bases left between them. Regarding the study as a whole: Sharing between patients and controls was observed for twenty-nine CD8+ CDR3 sequences.

The chain uses TRBV5-5 and TRBJ1-2; D gene uncertain. The sample was sorted CD4+, CD8+, or CD8+CD57+ T cells (not recorded which) from PBMCs. The sequence derives from a human donor in good health, serving as a control. The CDR3 is CASSLGNSGNGYTF. The CDR3 region has the DNA TGTGCCAGCAGCTTGGGGAACAGTGGAAATGGCTACACCTTC.